This TCR beta chain was observed in a study of identical twins. In germline, CDR1 is SGHRS, CDR2 YFSETQ. CDR3 length: 15 amino acids. V shed 4 bases, J shed 4 bases, and the junction held 7 bases outside the gene matches. One entry per CDR3 protein, called by TCRdb with MiXCR from the 5' RACE reads. This sample yields 690,000 or so distinct CDR3 sequences, of which roughly 6% are seen a single time; around 1.7% belongs to the top ten. This clonotype was seen ten or more times. The antigen remains unidentified. Findings of the study overall: The abundant beta clonotypes from cord blood had fewer insertions, and memory repertoires had none of this. Models predicted less out-of-frame TCR alpha sharing in monozygotic twins than was found. The study drew conclusions from cross-sectional statistical analysis, not from following the same donors.

Only healthy Caucasians were included as donors. This TCR was recovered from a man younger than 30 in good health. The rearrangement joins TRBV5-1 to TRBJ2-7; 11 bases fit TRBD2. Material for sequencing was naive T cells sorted from blood. The CDR3 sequence is CASSQIAGGPYEQYF. The CDR3 DNA reads as TGCGCCAGCAGCCAAATAGCGGGAGGGCCGTACGAGCAGTACTTC. The full variable domain, in which reference TRBV5-1 and TRBJ2-7 provide the parts outside the CDR3, is KAGVTQTPRYLIKTRGQQVTLSCSPISGHRSVSWYQQTPGQGLQFLFEYFSETQRNKGNFPGRFSGRQFSNSRSEMNVSTLELGDSALYLCASSQIAGGPYEQYFGPGTRLTVT.